The T cell receptor (beta chain) described here comes from a study of T cell changes during pregnancy in multiple sclerosis. Trimming took 6 bases from V and 6 from J, leaving 11 bases between them. In germline, CDR1 is SEHNR, CDR2 FQNEAQ (reference sequence). The CDR3 contains 12 residues. Sequencing used immunoSEQ multiplex PCR; TCRdb keeps in-frame clones, though not all of them. The table records tens of thousands of clones, less than 90% of them present only once. The sequencing used CD4+ T cells from peripheral blood mononuclear cells, collected in the third trimester of pregnancy. The TCR was taken from a female donor with multiple sclerosis, enrolled in a pregnancy study. The rearrangement joins TRBV7-9 to TRBJ1-2; maybe TRBD1 (5 bases). The CDR3 loop is CASSMRGDGYTF. CDR3 nucleotides: TGTGCCAGCAGTATGCGGGGGGATGGCTACACCTTC.